This TCR beta chain was profiled in a study of early T cells in non-severe SARS-CoV-2 infection. Study-wide background: Sequencing targeted bulk RNA from unsorted whole blood, leaving chains unpaired.

With 2 bases clipped from V and 4 bases from J, the junction kept 7 bases outside the gene matches. The CDR3 consists of 15 residues. From germline, CDR1 is SQVTM and CDR2 ANQGSEA. Notes on the study in general: Anti-spike CD8 specificities were favored by VDJdb matching, whose results missed private and CD4 specificities.

Concerning this clonotype: Its antigen is not identified.

Unique molecular identifier tags were affixed to discrete cDNA molecules. TCRdb redid the calling of the 5' RACE reads with MiXCR, one entry per CDR3 protein. The table includes 70,000 to 85,000 distinct CDR3 sequences, roughly 12% detected once. This chain uses TRBV29-1 with TRBJ2-2; 7 bases map to TRBD2. Sequencing was performed on whole blood, taken at baseline. The clonotype comes from an adult who was a healthcare worker with PCR-confirmed SARS-CoV-2 infection or an uninfected control (not recorded which). The donor label of this sample is uncertain. The CDR3 is CSVEWPAGSTGELFF. The CDR3 DNA is TGCAGCGTTGAATGGCCAGCGGGGAGCACCGGGGAGCTGTTTTTT.